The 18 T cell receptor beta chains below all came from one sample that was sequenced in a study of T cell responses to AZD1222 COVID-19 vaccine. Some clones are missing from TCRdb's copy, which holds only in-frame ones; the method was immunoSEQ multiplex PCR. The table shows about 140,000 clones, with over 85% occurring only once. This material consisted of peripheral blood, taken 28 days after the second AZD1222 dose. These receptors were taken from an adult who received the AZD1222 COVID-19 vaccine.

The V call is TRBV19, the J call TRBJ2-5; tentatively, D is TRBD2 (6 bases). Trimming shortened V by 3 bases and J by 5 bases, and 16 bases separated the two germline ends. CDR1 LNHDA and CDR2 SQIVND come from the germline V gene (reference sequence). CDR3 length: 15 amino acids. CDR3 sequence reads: CASSMGSSGGETQYF. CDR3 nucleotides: TGTGCCAGTAGTATGGGGTCCAGCGGAGGGGAGACCCAGTACTTC.

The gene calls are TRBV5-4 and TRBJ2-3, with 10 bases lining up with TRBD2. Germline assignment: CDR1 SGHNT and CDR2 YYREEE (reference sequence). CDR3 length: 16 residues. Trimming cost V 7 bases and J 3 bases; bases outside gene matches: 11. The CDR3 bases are TGTGCCAGCGGGGGGCCTAGCGGGGGCGATACAGATACGCAGTATTTT. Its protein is CASGGPSGGDTDTQYF.

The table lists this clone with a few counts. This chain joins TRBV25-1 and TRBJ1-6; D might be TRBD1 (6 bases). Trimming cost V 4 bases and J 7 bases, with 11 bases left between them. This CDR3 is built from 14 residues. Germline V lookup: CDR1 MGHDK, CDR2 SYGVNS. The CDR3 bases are TGTGCCAGCAGTGCGGACAGCGGAAATTCACCCCTCCACTTT. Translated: CASSADSGNSPLHF.

The CDR3 protein is CASSQEIPNTDTQYF. The DNA for the CDR3 is TGCGCCAGCAGCCAAGAGATTCCTAACACAGATACGCAGTATTTT. V gene TRBV4-1 combines with J gene TRBJ2-3; D not certain. V lost 0 bases, J lost 2 bases, and 9 bases lay in between. CDR1 and CDR2 (germline): MGHRA, YSYEKL. The CDR3 runs to 15 residues.

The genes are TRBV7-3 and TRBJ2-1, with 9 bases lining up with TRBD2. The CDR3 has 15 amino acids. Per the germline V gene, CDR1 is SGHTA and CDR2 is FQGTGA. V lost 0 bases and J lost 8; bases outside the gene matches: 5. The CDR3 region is CASSLTSGGGDEQFF. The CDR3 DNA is TGTGCCAGCAGCTTAACTAGCGGGGGAGGGGATGAGCAGTTCTTC.

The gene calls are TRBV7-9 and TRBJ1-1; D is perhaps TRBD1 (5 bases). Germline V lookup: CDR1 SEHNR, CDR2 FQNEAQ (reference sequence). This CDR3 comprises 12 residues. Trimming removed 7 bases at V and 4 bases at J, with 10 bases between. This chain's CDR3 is CASTLGGTEAFF. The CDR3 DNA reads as TGTGCCAGCACACTCGGGGGCACTGAAGCTTTCTTT.

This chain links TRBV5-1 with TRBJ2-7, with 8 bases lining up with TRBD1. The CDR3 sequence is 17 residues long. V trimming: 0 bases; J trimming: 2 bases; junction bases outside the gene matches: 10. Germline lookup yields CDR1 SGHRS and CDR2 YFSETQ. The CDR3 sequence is CASSLDPPGTGAYEQYF. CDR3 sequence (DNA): TGCGCCAGCAGCTTGGACCCTCCCGGGACAGGTGCCTACGAGCAGTACTTC.

The CDR3: CASSEGGRTNEKLFF. The CDR3 nucleotides read TGTGCCAGCAGCGAGGGGGGACGGACTAATGAAAAACTGTTTTTT. This rearrangement joins TRBV9 to TRBJ1-4, with TRBD1 as a possible D gene (6 bases). The CDR3 contains 15 residues. V shed 3 bases and J shed 2 bases, with 11 bases lying between them. The germline gives CDR1 SGDLS, CDR2 YYNGEE.

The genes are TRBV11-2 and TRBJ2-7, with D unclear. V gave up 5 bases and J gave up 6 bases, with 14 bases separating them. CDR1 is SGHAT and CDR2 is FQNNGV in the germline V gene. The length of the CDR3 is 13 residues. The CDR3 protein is CASSLQSRSEQYF. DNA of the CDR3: TGTGCCAGCAGCCTGCAGTCCCGCTCCGAGCAGTACTTC.

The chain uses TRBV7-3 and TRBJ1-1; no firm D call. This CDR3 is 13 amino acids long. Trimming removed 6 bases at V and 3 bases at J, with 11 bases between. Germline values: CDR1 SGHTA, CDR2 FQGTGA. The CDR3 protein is CASRLSVDTEAFF. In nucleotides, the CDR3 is TGTGCCAGCAGGTTGTCGGTTGACACTGAAGCTTTCTTT.

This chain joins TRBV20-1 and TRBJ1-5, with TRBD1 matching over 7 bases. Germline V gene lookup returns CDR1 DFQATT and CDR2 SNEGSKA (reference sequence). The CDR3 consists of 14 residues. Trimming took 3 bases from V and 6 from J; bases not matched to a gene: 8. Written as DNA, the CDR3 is TGCAGTGCTAGTGAGAGACAGGGCGGTCAGCCCCAGCATTTT. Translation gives CSASERQGGQPQHF.

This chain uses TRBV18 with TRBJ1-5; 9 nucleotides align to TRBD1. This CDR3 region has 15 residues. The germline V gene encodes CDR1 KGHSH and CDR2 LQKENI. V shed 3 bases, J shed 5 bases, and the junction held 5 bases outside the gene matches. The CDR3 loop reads CASSPPGQGYQPQHF. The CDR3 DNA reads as TGTGCCAGCTCACCTCCGGGACAGGGCTATCAGCCCCAGCATTTT.

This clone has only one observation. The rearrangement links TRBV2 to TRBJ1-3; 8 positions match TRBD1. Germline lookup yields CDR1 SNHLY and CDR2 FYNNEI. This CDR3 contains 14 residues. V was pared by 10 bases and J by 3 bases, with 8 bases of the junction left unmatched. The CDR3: CAIGTGRGGNTIYF. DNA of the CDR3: TGTGCCATCGGGACAGGACGTGGTGGAAACACCATATATTTT.

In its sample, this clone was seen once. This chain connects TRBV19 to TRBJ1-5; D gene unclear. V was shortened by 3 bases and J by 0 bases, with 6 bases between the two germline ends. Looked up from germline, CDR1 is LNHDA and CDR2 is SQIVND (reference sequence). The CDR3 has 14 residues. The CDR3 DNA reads TGTGCCAGTAGTATTTCGGCTAGCAATCAGCCCCAGCATTTT. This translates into CASSISASNQPQHF.

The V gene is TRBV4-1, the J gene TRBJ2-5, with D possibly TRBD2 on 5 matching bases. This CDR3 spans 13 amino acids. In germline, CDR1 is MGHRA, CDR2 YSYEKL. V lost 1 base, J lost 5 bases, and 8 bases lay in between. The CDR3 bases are TGCGCCAGCAGCCAAGCTCGCGGGGAGACCCAGTACTTC. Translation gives CASSQARGETQYF.

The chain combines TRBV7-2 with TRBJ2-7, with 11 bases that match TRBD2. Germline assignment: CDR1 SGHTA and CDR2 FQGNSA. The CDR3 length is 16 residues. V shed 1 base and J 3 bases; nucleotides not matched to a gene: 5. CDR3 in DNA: TGTGCCAGCAGCTTAGTCTCTAGCGGGGGGTACTACGAGCAGTACTTC. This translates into CASSLVSSGGYYEQYF.

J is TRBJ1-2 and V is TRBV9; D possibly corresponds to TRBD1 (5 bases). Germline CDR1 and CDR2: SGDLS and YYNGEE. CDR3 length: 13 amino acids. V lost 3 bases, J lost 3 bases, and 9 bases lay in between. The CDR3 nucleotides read TGTGCCAGCAGCGCCGCGGGGCACTATGGCTACACCTTC. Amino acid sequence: CASSAAGHYGYTF.

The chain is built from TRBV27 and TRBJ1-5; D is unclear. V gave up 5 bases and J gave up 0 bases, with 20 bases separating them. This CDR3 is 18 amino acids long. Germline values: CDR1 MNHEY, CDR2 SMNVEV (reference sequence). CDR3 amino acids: CASSHRPASGDSNQPQHF. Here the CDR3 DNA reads TGTGCCAGCAGTCACAGACCGGCTAGTGGGGATAGCAATCAGCCCCAGCATTTT.